Shown below are 9 T cell receptor beta chains from a single sample sequenced in a study of T cells after yellow fever vaccination. TCRdb ran MiXCR on the 5' RACE reads and lists one entry per CDR3 protein. The table records some 600,000 distinct CDR3 sequences, 9% to 15% of them present only once. Material: PBMCs, obtained on the day of the yellow fever booster vaccination. These receptors all come from a man aged 30 to 39 who received the YFV17D yellow fever vaccine.

This clonotype has a handful of counts. The rearrangement links TRBV28 to TRBJ1-2; 7 nucleotides align to TRBD1. Trimming cost V 6 bases and J 7 bases; bases outside gene matches: 8. This CDR3 spans 13 amino acids. Germline-derived CDR1 and CDR2 are MDHEN and SYDVKM. The CDR3, as DNA: TGTGCCAGCAGAGCCAGGGGGTTGGTTGGCTACACCTTC. Its translation: CASRARGLVGYTF.

This clonotype was observed at least ten times. The V gene is TRBV7-2, the J gene TRBJ1-1; D might be TRBD1 (6 bases). This CDR3 is 14 amino acids long. CDR1 SGHTA and CDR2 FQGNSA come from the germline V gene. The ends were cut back, 1 base at V and 5 bases at J, with 11 bases in the middle. The CDR3 region has the DNA TGTGCCAGCAGCTTAGATTCCGGACAGACTGAAGCTTTCTTT. This codes for CASSLDSGQTEAFF.

The genes are TRBV6-1 and TRBJ2-1; the match to TRBD2 covers 8 bases. Germline CDR1 is MNHNS and CDR2 is SASEGT. The CDR3 consists of 14 residues. V lost 6 bases, J lost 9 bases, and 10 bases stayed unmatched. The CDR3, as DNA: TGTGCCAGCAGAAAGACTAGCGTCCGGGCTGAGCAGTTCTTC. It codes for CASRKTSVRAEQFF.

In this sample, this clonotype turned up a few times. CDR3 bases: TGTGCCACCAGTGACCTCGGACAGGAACAGCAAGAGACCCAGTACTTC. This encodes CATSDLGQEQQETQYF. The chain joins TRBV24-1 to TRBJ2-5; 7 bases map to TRBD1. The germline V gene has CDR1 KGHDR and CDR2 SFDVKD. Germline trimming cut 4 bases from V and 2 bases from J; bases unmatched to any gene: 9. The CDR3 covers 16 residues.

This clonotype was detected many times. The J gene is TRBJ2-3, the V gene TRBV12-3 or TRBV12-4, with D perhaps matching TRBD2 (6 bases). The CDR3 loop spans 14 amino acids. The V end lost 7 bases, the J end lost 1 base, and 12 bases lay between the germline ends. For the CDR3, the DNA is TGTGCCAGCAATGGAGGGATTGGCACAGATACGCAGTATTTT. Translation gives CASNGGIGTDTQYF.

V and J are TRBV6-2 or TRBV6-3 and TRBJ1-4, with D uncertain. Looked up from germline, CDR1 is MNHEY and CDR2 is SVGEGT. This CDR3 is 13 amino acids long. V was pared by 6 bases and J by 8 bases, with 13 bases between. In DNA form, the CDR3 reads TGTGCCAGCAGAAAACCGGACGCCGAAAAACTGTTTTTT. Protein product: CASRKPDAEKLFF.

This clonotype showed up many times. CDR3 sequence: CASSLTPPIKTSNEKLFF. The DNA for the CDR3 is TGTGCCAGCAGCCTAACTCCTCCAATCAAGACCAGTAATGAAAAACTGTTTTTT. J is TRBJ1-4 and V is TRBV3-1, with D uncertain. The ends were cut back, 4 bases at V and 4 bases at J, with 22 bases in the middle. This CDR3 region has 18 residues. Germline CDR1 is LGHDT and CDR2 is YNNKEL (reference sequence).

This clonotype was observed a few times. The genes are TRBV7-2 and TRBJ2-5; the D gene is possibly TRBD2 (5 bases). This CDR3 has 15 amino acids. Trimming removed 5 bases at V and 4 bases at J, with 17 bases between. CDR1 is SGHTA, CDR2 FQGNSA, per germline. The CDR3 DNA sequence: TGTGCCAGCAGCCCCGGGGTCCGGCAGAGAGAGACCCAGTACTTC. Its protein is CASSPGVRQRETQYF.

The sample holds a few counts of this clonotype. The chain couples TRBV5-1 to TRBJ2-1, with 8 bases fitting TRBD2. Germline values: CDR1 SGHRS, CDR2 YFSETQ. This CDR3 is 17 amino acids long. V shed 3 bases and J 7 bases; nucleotides not matched to a gene: 15. The CDR3 loop reads CASSWAPTSGGRNEQFF. CDR3 DNA: TGCGCCAGCAGCTGGGCCCCCACTAGCGGAGGAAGGAATGAGCAGTTCTTC. Looking up the rest from reference TRBV5-1 and TRBJ2-1 gives the full variable domain: KAGVTQTPRYLIKTRGQQVTLSCSPISGHRSVSWYQQTPGQGLQFLFEYFSETQRNKGNFPGRFSGRQFSNSRSEMNVSTLELGDSALYLCASSWAPTSGGRNEQFFGPGTRLTVL.